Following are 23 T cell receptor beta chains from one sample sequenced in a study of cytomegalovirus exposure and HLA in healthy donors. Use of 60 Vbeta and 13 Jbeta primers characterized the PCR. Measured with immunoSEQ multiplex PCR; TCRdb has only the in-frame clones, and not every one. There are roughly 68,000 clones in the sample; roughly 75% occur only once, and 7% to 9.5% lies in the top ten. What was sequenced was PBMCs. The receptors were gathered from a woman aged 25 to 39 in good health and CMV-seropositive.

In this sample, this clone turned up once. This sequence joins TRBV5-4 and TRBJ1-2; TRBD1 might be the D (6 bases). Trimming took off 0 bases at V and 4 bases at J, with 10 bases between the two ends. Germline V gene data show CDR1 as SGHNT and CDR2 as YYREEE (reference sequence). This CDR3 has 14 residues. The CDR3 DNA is TGTGCCAGCAGCTTGGCGGGGGGCGTCTATGGCTACACCTTC. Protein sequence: CASSLAGGVYGYTF.

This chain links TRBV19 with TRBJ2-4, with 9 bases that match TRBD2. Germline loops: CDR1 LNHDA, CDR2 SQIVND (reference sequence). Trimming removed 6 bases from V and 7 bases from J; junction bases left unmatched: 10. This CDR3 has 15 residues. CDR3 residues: CASSSRREGPNIQYF. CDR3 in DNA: TGTGCCAGTAGCTCTCGGCGGGAGGGCCCGAACATTCAGTACTTC.

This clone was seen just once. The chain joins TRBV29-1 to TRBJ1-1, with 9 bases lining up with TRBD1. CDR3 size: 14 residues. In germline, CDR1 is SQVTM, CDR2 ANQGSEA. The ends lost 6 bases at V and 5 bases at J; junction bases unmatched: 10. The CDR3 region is CSVAGGQGITEAFF. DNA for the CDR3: TGCAGCGTCGCCGGGGGACAGGGAATAACTGAAGCTTTCTTT.

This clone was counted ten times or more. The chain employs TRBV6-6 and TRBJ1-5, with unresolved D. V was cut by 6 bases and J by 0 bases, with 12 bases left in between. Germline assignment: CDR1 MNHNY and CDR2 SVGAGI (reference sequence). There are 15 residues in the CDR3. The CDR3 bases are TGTGCCAGCAGACACACAGCCGATAGCAATCAGCCCCAGCATTTT. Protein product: CASRHTADSNQPQHF.

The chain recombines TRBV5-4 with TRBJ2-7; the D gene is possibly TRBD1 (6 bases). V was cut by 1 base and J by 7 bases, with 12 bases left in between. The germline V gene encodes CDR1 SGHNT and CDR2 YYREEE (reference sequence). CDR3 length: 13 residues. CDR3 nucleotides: TGTGCCAGCAGCTTGACAGGGTTCGGGGAGCAGTACTTC. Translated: CASSLTGFGEQYF.

CDR3 DNA: TGTGCCAGCAGACAGGGGGCAAAGACCCAGTACTTC. Protein: CASRQGAKTQYF. This chain connects TRBV2 to TRBJ2-5; 9 bases are shared with TRBD1. Germline V gene lookup returns CDR1 SNHLY and CDR2 FYNNEI. V dropped 6 bases and J dropped 6; count of bases not matched to a gene: 2. This CDR3 has 12 amino acids.

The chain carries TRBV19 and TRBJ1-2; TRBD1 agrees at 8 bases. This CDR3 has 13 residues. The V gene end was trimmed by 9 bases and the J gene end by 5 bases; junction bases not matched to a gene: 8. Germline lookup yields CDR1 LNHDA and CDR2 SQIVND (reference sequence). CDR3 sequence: CASYRGFGYGYTF. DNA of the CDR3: TGTGCCAGCTACAGGGGGTTCGGGTATGGCTACACCTTC.

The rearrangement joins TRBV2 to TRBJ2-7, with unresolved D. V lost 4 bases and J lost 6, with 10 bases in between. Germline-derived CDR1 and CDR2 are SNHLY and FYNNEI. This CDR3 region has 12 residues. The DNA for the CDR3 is TGTGCCAGCAGTGCATTGGCGGTCGAGCAGTACTTC. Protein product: CASSALAVEQYF.

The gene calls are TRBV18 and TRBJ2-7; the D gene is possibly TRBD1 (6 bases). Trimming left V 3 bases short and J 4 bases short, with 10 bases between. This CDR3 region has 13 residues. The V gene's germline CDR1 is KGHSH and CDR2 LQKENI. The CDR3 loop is CASSPKQGYEQYF. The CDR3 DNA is TGTGCCAGCTCACCGAAACAGGGTTACGAGCAGTACTTC.

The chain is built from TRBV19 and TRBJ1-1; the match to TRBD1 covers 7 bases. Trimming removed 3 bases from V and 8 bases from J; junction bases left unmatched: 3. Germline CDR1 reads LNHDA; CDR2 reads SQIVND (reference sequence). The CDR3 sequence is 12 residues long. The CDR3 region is CASSISRGEAFF. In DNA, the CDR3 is TGTGCCAGTAGTATTAGCAGGGGGGAAGCTTTCTTT.

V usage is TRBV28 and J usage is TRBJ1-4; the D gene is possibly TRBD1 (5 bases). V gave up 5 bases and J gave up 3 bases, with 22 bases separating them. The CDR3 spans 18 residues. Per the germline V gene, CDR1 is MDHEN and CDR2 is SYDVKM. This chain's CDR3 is CASSPLSGHSRANEKLFF. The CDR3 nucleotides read TGTGCCAGCAGTCCTCTCTCAGGGCATTCCAGGGCTAATGAAAAACTGTTTTTT.

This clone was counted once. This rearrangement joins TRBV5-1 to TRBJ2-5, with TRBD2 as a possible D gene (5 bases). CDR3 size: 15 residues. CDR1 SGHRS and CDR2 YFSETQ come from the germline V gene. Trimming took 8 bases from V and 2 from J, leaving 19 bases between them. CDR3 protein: CASAWSMGAQETQYF. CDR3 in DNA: TGCGCCAGTGCATGGAGTATGGGAGCACAAGAGACCCAGTACTTC.

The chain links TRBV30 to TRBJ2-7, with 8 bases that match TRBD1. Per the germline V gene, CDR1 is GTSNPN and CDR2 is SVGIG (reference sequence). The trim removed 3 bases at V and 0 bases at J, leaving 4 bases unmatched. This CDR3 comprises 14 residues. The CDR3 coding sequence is TGTGCCTGGAGCCGACAGGGGTCCTCCTACGAGCAGTACTTC. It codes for CAWSRQGSSYEQYF.

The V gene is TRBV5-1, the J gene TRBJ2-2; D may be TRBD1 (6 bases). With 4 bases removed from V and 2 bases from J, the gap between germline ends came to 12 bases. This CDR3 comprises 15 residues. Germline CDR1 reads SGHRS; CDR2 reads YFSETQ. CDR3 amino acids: CASSLGTLNTGELFF. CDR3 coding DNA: TGCGCCAGCAGCCTCGGGACACTTAACACCGGGGAGCTGTTTTTT.

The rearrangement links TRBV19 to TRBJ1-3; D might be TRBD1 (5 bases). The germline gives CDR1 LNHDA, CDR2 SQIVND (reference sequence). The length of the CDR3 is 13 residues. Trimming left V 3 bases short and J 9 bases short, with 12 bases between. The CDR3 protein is CASSMKRGGTIYF. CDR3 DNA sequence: TGTGCCAGTAGTATGAAGCGGGGCGGCACCATATATTTT.

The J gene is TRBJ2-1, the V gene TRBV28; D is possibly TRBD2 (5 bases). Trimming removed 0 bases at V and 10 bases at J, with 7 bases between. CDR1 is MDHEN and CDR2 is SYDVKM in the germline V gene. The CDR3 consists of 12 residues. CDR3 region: CASSLWGAEQFF. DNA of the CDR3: TGTGCCAGCAGTTTATGGGGAGCCGAGCAGTTCTTC.

CDR3 loop: CSVPGTSVLFEQFF. In DNA, the CDR3 is TGCAGCGTTCCCGGGACTAGCGTCCTATTTGAGCAGTTCTTC. The chain has TRBV29-1 and TRBJ2-1, with 10 bases lining up with TRBD2. This CDR3 comprises 14 residues. V dropped 5 bases and J dropped 9; count of bases not matched to a gene: 10. Germline assignment: CDR1 SQVTM and CDR2 ANQGSEA.

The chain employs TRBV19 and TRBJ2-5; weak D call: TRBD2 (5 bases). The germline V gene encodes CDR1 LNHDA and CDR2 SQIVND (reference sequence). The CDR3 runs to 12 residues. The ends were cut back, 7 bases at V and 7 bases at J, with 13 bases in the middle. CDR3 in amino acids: CASNAAGGTQYF. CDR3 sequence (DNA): TGTGCCAGTAATGCTGCCGGAGGGACCCAGTACTTC.

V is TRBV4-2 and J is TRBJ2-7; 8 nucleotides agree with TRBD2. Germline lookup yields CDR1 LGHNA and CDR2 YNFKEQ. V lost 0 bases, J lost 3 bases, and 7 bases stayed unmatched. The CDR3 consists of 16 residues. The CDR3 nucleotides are TGTGCCAGCAGCCAAGACACGGGACTAGTAAACTACGAGCAGTACTTC. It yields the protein CASSQDTGLVNYEQYF.

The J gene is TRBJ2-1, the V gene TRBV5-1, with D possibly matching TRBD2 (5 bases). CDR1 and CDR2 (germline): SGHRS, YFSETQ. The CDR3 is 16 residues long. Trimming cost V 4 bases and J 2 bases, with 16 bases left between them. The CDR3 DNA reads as TGCGCCAGCAGCCTGACTACTCGCGCCGCCTACAATGAGCAGTTCTTC. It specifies CASSLTTRAAYNEQFF.

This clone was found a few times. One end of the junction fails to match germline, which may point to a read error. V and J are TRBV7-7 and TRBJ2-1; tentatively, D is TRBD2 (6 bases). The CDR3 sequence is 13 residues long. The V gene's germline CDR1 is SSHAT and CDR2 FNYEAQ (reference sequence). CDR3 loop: CASSLAASVEQFF. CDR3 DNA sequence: TGTGCTAGCAGCTTAGCGGCTAGCGTAGAGCAGTTCTTC.

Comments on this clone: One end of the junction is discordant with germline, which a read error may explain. In DNA form, the CDR3 reads TGTTCCAGCAGCTTCACCGGGACTAATGAAAAACTGTTTTTT. This sequence encodes CSSSFTGTNEKLFF. This rearrangement joins TRBV7-9 to TRBJ1-4; D gene ambiguous. CDR3 length equals 14 residues. From germline, CDR1 is SEHNR and CDR2 FQNEAQ (reference sequence).

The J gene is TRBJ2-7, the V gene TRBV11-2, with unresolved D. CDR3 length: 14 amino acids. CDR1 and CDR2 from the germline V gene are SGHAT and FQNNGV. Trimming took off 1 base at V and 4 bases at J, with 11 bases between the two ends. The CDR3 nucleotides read TGTGCCAGCAGCTTAGCCCGACTCGATTACGAGCAGTACTTC. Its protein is CASSLARLDYEQYF. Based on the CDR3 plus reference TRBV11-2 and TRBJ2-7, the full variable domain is EAGVAQSPRYKIIEKRQSVAFWCNPISGHATLYWYQQILGQGPKLLIQFQNNGVVDDSQLPKDRFSAERLKGVDSTLKIQPAKLEDSAVYLCASSLARLDYEQYFGPGTRLTVT.